This T cell receptor (beta chain) was recovered during a study of T cell repertoires in aging, cancer and after chemotherapy (dated 2019 in TCRdb). Study-level background: Donors spanned six age groups from 30 or younger to 70 or older, with at least three individuals per group. Alongside approximately 97 healthy donors serving as a reference group, the cohort included roughly 220 cancer patients, of whom roughly 90 had hematological cancers and more than 110 had solid cancers. Healthy donor control TCR repertoires were recorded over several months to years and showed clear clonal overlap across re-sampling. The full dataset contained approximately 9.6 million TCR reads. The study profiled peripheral blood TCR beta repertoires from healthy donors and cancer patients to examine immunoaging and T cell reconstitution after chemotherapy.

Here is what the overall study found, with its caveats: An increase in median generation probability over the chemotherapy interval was observed in both cancer cohorts, suggesting that the repertoire was reconstituted through rebound thymic output. In healthy donors, the drop in TCR diversity with age came mainly from a loss of richness, whereas in cancer patients a loss of evenness also played a part. Significantly lower blood TCR diversity and higher clonality were observed in untreated patients with hematological or solid cancers than in age-matched healthy donors. It was noted by the authors that conclusions about immunological memory after chemotherapy cannot be drawn from the repertoire data.

Rearranged TRB sequences spanning V, D and J segments were amplified in a multiplex touch-down PCR with a mixed TRB-A/B primer pool. Two consecutive PCR reactions with Phusion HS II polymerase added Illumina adapters and sample indices to the amplicons. The amplicons were purified from gel with the NucleoSpin Gel and PCR Clean-up kit and then assessed with Qubit and an Agilent 2100 Bioanalyzer. Libraries were sequenced on an Illumina MiSeq using 600-cycle, single-indexed, paired-end runs. Processing in the source paper ran as follows. TRB sequences were processed with MiXCR versions 2.12 and 3.0.5. A clone was defined as each unique CDR3 nucleotide sequence, and only productive sequences supported by at least two reads were kept. The repertoire metrics were Shannon diversity, evenness, clonality (calculated as one minus evenness), and diversity profiles parameterized by alpha from 0 to 5. The IGoR algorithm was used to calculate generation probabilities of clones in the paired pre- and post-chemotherapy samples. Through fastp at Q25 and MiXCR, TCRdb rebuilt clones from the public reads, retaining in-frame beta chains. Each CDR3 protein appears once, grouped with its most common genes and DNA. The V and J calls were determined by TCRdb, not by the authors. The sample has some 9,900 distinct CDR3 sequences on record, less than 30% of them singletons. The ten biggest clones cover about 1.2% of the sample.

V was cut back by 4 bases and J by 2 bases, leaving a gap of 9 bases between them. CDR1 and CDR2, per the germline V gene, are MRHNA and SNTAGT. The CDR3 runs 14 residues from the cysteine to the phenylalanine. The CDR3 DNA has 42 bases and is translated from base 1. TCR beta rearrangements were amplified from genomic DNA extracted from peripheral blood rather than from sorted cells or RNA. This clonotype was counted between two and nine times. It has no known antigen specificity. No base-level quality is on record; no much larger clone is a single base apart. The rearrangement combines TRBV6-4 with TRBJ2-1; no D gene call is confident. The sequence was collected from a human donor in good health. Sequencing input: blood. The DNA is TGTGCCAGCAGTGCGGAAGCGACCTACAATGAGCAGTTCTTC. It codes for CASSAEATYNEQFF.